This passage covers 31 T cell receptor beta chains from one sample sequenced in a study of breast tumors, draining lymph nodes, adjacent tissues. The lymph nodes were axillary draining lymph nodes from breast cancer patients. TCRdb redid the calling of the multiplex PCR reads with MiXCR, one entry per CDR3 protein. The table records 200,000 to 300,000 distinct CDR3 sequences, 30% to 35% of them present only once. What was sequenced was axillary lymph node tissue. Receptors originate from a female donor with breast cancer. Some clones in this sample may be carry-over from other donors' samples.

Many counts were recorded for this clonotype. The chain combines TRBV20-1 with TRBJ2-1, with D perhaps TRBD2 (5 bases). The CDR3 sequence is 14 residues long. CDR1 and CDR2 from the germline V gene are DFQATT and SNEGSKA (reference sequence). Trimming pared 3 bases from V and 3 bases from J, leaving 12 bases between. The CDR3 DNA is TGCAGTGCTAGCCCGATCCGGGACTACAATGAGCAGTTCTTC. Its protein is CSASPIRDYNEQFF.

This clonotype was seen at least ten times. The V and J genes are TRBV6-5 and TRBJ1-2; D is undetermined. V lost 7 bases and J lost 10, with 22 bases in between. The CDR3 loop spans 14 amino acids. Germline assignment: CDR1 MNHEY and CDR2 SVGAGI. The CDR3 here is CASTQTPVFGAYTF. The CDR3 bases are TGTGCCAGCACCCAAACCCCAGTATTCGGTGCCTACACCTTC.

This clonotype was recorded at least ten times. J is TRBJ1-6 and V is TRBV27; the D gene is possibly TRBD1 (6 bases). This CDR3 has 15 amino acids. The germline V and J ends were trimmed by 1 base and 5 bases, with 9 bases remaining between them. CDR1 MNHEY and CDR2 SMNVEV come from the germline V gene (reference sequence). The CDR3 reads CASSLLQGHNSPLHF. CDR3 coding DNA: TGTGCCAGCAGTTTATTACAGGGACATAATTCACCCCTCCACTTT.

This clonotype was recorded once. The CDR3 DNA reads TGTGCCATCAGTGAGAATTACGAGCAGTACTTC. Translating gives CAISENYEQYF. The V call is TRBV10-3, the J call TRBJ2-7; the D is unclear. V was shortened by 2 bases and J by 4 bases, with 3 bases between the two germline ends. This CDR3 has 11 residues. Germline CDR1 ENHRY, CDR2 SYGVKD.

About this clonotype: A much larger clone lies a single base off, so this may be a read error. The chain uses TRBV5-8 and TRBJ2-7; D might be TRBD2 (6 bases). Per germline, CDR1 SGHTS and CDR2 YDEGEE. The germline V and J ends were trimmed by 1 base and 2 bases, with 16 bases remaining between them. The CDR3 length is 16 residues. This CDR3 reads CASSLRGISRAYEQYF. In nucleotides, the CDR3 is TGTGCCAGCAGCTTGCGGGGGATCTCCCGGGCCTACGAGCAGTACTTC.

This rearrangement joins TRBV2 to TRBJ2-3; 10 positions agree with TRBD2. V shed 1 base, J shed 6 bases, and the junction held 10 bases outside the gene matches. The CDR3 extends over 17 amino acids. CDR1 SNHLY and CDR2 FYNNEI come from the germline V gene. The CDR3 DNA is TGTGCCAGCAGTGAAGGGCTAGCGGGAGCCGTAATTGATACGCAGTATTTT. Its translation is CASSEGLAGAVIDTQYF. The complete variable domain, with remaining parts taken from reference TRBV2 and TRBJ2-3, reads EPEVTQTPSHQVTQMGQEVILRCVPISNHLYFYWYRQILGQKVEFLVSFYNNEISEKSEIFDDQFSVERPDGSNFTLKIRSTKLEDSAMYFCASSEGLAGAVIDTQYFGPGTRLTVL.

This clonotype was detected ten times or more. The genes are TRBV10-3 and TRBJ2-1; 7 positions agree with TRBD1. The CDR3 loop spans 14 amino acids. In germline, CDR1 is ENHRY, CDR2 SYGVKD. J was trimmed by 4 bases and V by 8 bases; bases with no gene match: 8. In nucleotides, the CDR3 is TGTGCCATCGGACAGGAAGGGGCTTACAATGAGCAGTTCTTC. It specifies CAIGQEGAYNEQFF.

The chain links TRBV7-6 to TRBJ2-5, with TRBD2 identical over 12 bases. Germline CDR1 is SGHVS and CDR2 is FNYEAQ. This CDR3 is 17 amino acids long. J gave up 5 bases and V 0 bases, and 7 bases lay outside the gene matches. The DNA of the CDR3 is TGTGCCAGCAGCTTAGCGGCTAGCGGGAGGGCCAAGGAGACCCAGTACTTC. It specifies CASSLAASGRAKETQYF.

Many counts were recorded for this clonotype. The rearrangement links TRBV11-1 to TRBJ2-2, with D unresolved. This CDR3 has 13 residues. Per the germline V gene, CDR1 is SGHAT and CDR2 is FQDESV (reference sequence). V was trimmed by 4 bases and J by 2 bases, leaving 5 bases between them. CDR3 loop: CASSSYNTGELFF. The CDR3 DNA is TGTGCCAGCAGCTCCTACAACACCGGGGAGCTGTTTTTT. Supplemented by reference TRBV11-1 and TRBJ2-2, the full variable domain reads EAEVAQSPRYKITEKSQAVAFWCDPISGHATLYWYRQILGQGPELLVQFQDESVVDDSQLPKDRFSAERLKGVDSTLKIQPAELGDSAMYLCASSSYNTGELFFGEGSRLTVL.

The sample holds many counts of this clonotype. The J gene is TRBJ2-7, the V gene TRBV7-9; D ambiguous. Germline V gene lookup returns CDR1 SEHNR and CDR2 FQNEAQ (reference sequence). Trimming shortened V by 0 bases and J by 4 bases, and 4 bases separated the two germline ends. This CDR3 spans 12 amino acids. The chain's CDR3 is CASSLAQYEQYF. The DNA of the CDR3 is TGTGCCAGCAGCTTAGCGCAGTACGAGCAGTACTTC.

The rearrangement uses TRBV20-1 and TRBJ2-5, with 10 bases matching TRBD1. The V and J ends lost 0 bases and 5 bases, in that order; junction bases with no gene match: 12. There are 17 residues in the CDR3. Germline CDR1 is DFQATT and CDR2 is SNEGSKA (reference sequence). CDR3 in amino acids: CSARDLVGQGVAETQYF. CDR3 nucleotide sequence: TGCAGTGCTAGAGATCTCGTAGGACAGGGGGTCGCGGAGACCCAGTACTTC.

The sample holds many counts of this clonotype. This rearrangement joins TRBV4-3 to TRBJ1-5; perhaps TRBD1 as D (5 bases). Germline CDR1 is LGHNA and CDR2 is YSLEER. This CDR3 is built from 16 residues. The V and J ends lost 2 bases and 1 base respectively, with 12 bases between them. CDR3 in amino acids: CASSQNYWDSNQPQHF. As DNA, the CDR3 is TGCGCCAGCAGCCAAAATTACTGGGACAGCAATCAGCCCCAGCATTTT.

V usage is TRBV20-1 and J usage is TRBJ1-1, with D perhaps matching TRBD1 (6 bases). This CDR3 is built from 15 residues. The ends were cut back, 0 bases at V and 1 base at J, with 12 bases in the middle. Germline CDR1 DFQATT, CDR2 SNEGSKA (reference sequence). The CDR3 DNA follows: TGCAGTGCTAGAGAGGGGGCGCGGACGAACACTGAAGCTTTCTTT. This gives the protein CSAREGARTNTEAFF.

This clonotype was observed at least ten times. This chain connects TRBV20-1 to TRBJ2-1, with 9 bases matching TRBD2. The CDR3 runs to 15 residues. Unmatched junction bases numbered 12, after V lost 6 bases and J lost 6 bases. Per the germline V gene, CDR1 is DFQATT and CDR2 is SNEGSKA (reference sequence). The CDR3: CSAPSGGRATNEQFF. The CDR3 bases are TGCAGTGCCCCCTCCGGCGGGAGGGCCACCAATGAGCAGTTCTTC.

The V and J genes are TRBV2 and TRBJ2-2; the match to TRBD2 covers 8 bases. In germline, CDR1 is SNHLY, CDR2 FYNNEI. The CDR3 totals 15 residues. Trimming at V came to 5 bases and at J to 3 bases, leaving 5 bases not matched to a gene. The DNA for the CDR3 is TGTGCCAGCAGTCCTAGCGGGCGCTACACCGGGGAGCTGTTTTTT. Translation gives CASSPSGRYTGELFF.

Only a few counts were recorded for this clonotype. This chain links TRBV2 with TRBJ1-1; the D is unclear. V was shortened by 6 bases and J by 1 base, with 6 bases between the two germline ends. Germline CDR1 is SNHLY and CDR2 is FYNNEI. The CDR3 sequence is 12 residues long. CDR3 DNA: TGTGCCAGCAGACAATGGAACACTGAAGCTTTCTTT. Translating gives CASRQWNTEAFF.

On this clonotype: This clone may be a read error of a much larger clone one base away. This sequence joins TRBV6-6 and TRBJ1-5; no clear D gene. V was pared by 7 bases and J by 3 bases, with 13 bases between. This CDR3 is 14 amino acids long. Germline V gene lookup returns CDR1 MNHNY and CDR2 SVGAGI (reference sequence). The CDR3 reads CASNENQVNQPQHF. For the CDR3, the DNA is TGTGCCAGCAATGAAAACCAGGTCAATCAGCCCCAGCATTTT.

Notes on this clonotype: This clone may be a read error of a much larger clone one base away. This chain links TRBV12-5 with TRBJ2-1, with 8 bases that match TRBD2. There are 16 residues in the CDR3. Trimming at V came to 1 base and at J to 0 bases, leaving 2 bases not matched to a gene. CDR1 LGHNT and CDR2 FRNRAP come from the germline V gene. The DNA for the CDR3 is TGTGCTAGTGGTTTGGAGGCGGGAGGCTCCTACAATGAGCAGTTCTTC. It is translated as CASGLEAGGSYNEQFF.

About this clonotype itself: The conserved phenylalanine or tryptophan is not found at the CDR3 terminus, so this likely reflects a read error. Because the CDR3's place on the DNA is in doubt, the DNA is left out and the CDR3 is given as listed by TCRdb. The chain couples TRBV15 to TRBJ1-3; the D call TRBD1 from the table was never checked on the DNA. Per germline, CDR1 LNHNV and CDR2 YYDKDF (reference sequence). Ends included, the CDR3 has 9 residues. The CDR3 sequence is CATSREGGS.

The J gene is TRBJ2-5, the V gene TRBV25-1, with 8 bases fitting TRBD1. Germline V CDR1 and CDR2: MGHDK, SYGVNS. J gave up 5 bases and V 4 bases, and 12 bases lay outside the gene matches. CDR3 length: 16 residues. CDR3 nucleotide sequence: TGTGCCAGCAGTGCCCCTGGACAGGGATGGCAGGAGACCCAGTACTTC. Protein product: CASSAPGQGWQETQYF.

About this clonotype: A much larger clonotype is one base distant, so this may be a read error. V usage is TRBV5-6 and J usage is TRBJ2-2; no clear D gene. The V gene's germline CDR1 is SGHDT and CDR2 YYEEEE. The CDR3 contains 14 residues. V lost 0 bases, J lost 6 bases, and 9 bases lay in between. The CDR3 reads CASSLVKHAGELFF. CDR3 bases: TGTGCCAGCAGCTTGGTAAAGCACGCCGGGGAGCTGTTTTTT.

With regard to this clonotype: This sequence may be a read error, since a much larger clone differs from it by one base. The chain combines TRBV11-3 with TRBJ2-1; D remains ambiguous. The CDR3 is 14 residues long. The germline CDR1 and CDR2 sequences are SGHNT and YENEEA. The CDR3 region is CASSQVRSYNEHFF. CDR3 nucleotide sequence: TGTGCCAGCAGCCAGGTTAGGAGCTACAATGAGCATTTCTTC.

This clonotype came up many times. The chain links TRBV30 to TRBJ1-2; the D gene is possibly TRBD1 (5 bases). This CDR3 is 12 amino acids long. The germline V gene encodes CDR1 GTSNPN and CDR2 SVGIG (reference sequence). The V and J ends lost 8 bases and 0 bases respectively, with 10 bases between them. The CDR3 DNA sequence: TGTGCCGGTGGGGGAGCTAACTATGGCTACACCTTC. This gives the protein CAGGGANYGYTF.

In this sample, this clonotype turned up many times. The gene calls are TRBV6-4 and TRBJ2-3, with D maybe TRBD2 (6 bases). The CDR3 consists of 14 residues. V was pared by 7 bases and J by 1 base, with 12 bases between. The germline V gene encodes CDR1 MRHNA and CDR2 SNTAGT. The CDR3 loop reads CASKRDSRTDTQYF. CDR3 DNA: TGTGCCAGCAAAAGGGACTCCCGCACAGATACGCAGTATTTT.

In this sample, this clonotype turned up a few times. The chain uses TRBV6-5 and TRBJ1-2; maybe TRBD1 (5 bases). This CDR3 is built from 16 residues. V was shortened by 3 bases and J by 0 bases, with 14 bases between the two germline ends. The germline V gene has CDR1 MNHEY and CDR2 SVGAGI. CDR3 protein: CASSYGRQGTNYGYTF. The CDR3 DNA reads as TGTGCCAGCAGTTATGGTCGTCAGGGAACTAACTATGGCTACACCTTC.

The V gene is TRBV6-5, the J gene TRBJ2-2, with 9 nucleotides matching TRBD2. The CDR3 spans 18 residues. The V and J ends lost 2 bases and 3 bases, in that order; junction bases with no gene match: 10. Germline V lookup: CDR1 MNHEY, CDR2 SVGAGI. CDR3 sequence reads: CASSYQLAAGGDTGELFF. The CDR3 coding sequence is TGTGCCAGCAGTTACCAGCTTGCGGCGGGAGGGGACACCGGGGAGCTGTTTTTT.

This clonotype was recorded many times. This rearrangement joins TRBV20-1 to TRBJ2-3; 11 bases line up with TRBD2. Germline CDR1 and CDR2: DFQATT and SNEGSKA (reference sequence). The CDR3 runs to 18 residues. Trimming took 3 bases from V and 3 from J; bases not matched to a gene: 14. CDR3 residues: CSASVAGGPVAGTDTQYF. CDR3 DNA sequence: TGCAGTGCTAGTGTAGCGGGAGGGCCCGTAGCAGGGACAGATACGCAGTATTTT.

At least ten counts were recorded for this clonotype. The J gene is TRBJ2-7, the V gene TRBV7-2; TRBD1 matches 8 bases. The V gene's germline CDR1 is SGHTA and CDR2 FQGNSA. With V trimmed by 1 base and J by 7 bases, 6 bases remained unmatched. The CDR3 is 14 residues long. CDR3 residues: CASSLETGAPEQYF. The CDR3 region has the DNA TGTGCCAGCAGCTTAGAGACAGGGGCCCCAGAGCAGTACTTC.

This clonotype occurred a few times. This chain connects TRBV3-1 to TRBJ1-2, with D possibly being TRBD1 (5 bases). The CDR3 is 14 amino acids. Trimming removed 1 base at V and 4 bases at J, with 10 bases between. Germline values: CDR1 LGHDT, CDR2 YNNKEL (reference sequence). CDR3 loop: CASSQGAGRYGYTF. The CDR3 bases are TGTGCCAGCAGCCAAGGGGCAGGGCGCTATGGCTACACCTTC.

This clonotype has a single count. It may be a read error: a sequence one base away is much more abundant. The chain has TRBV9 and TRBJ2-7; 9 nucleotides align to TRBD1. Germline assignment: CDR1 SGDLS and CDR2 YYNGEE. There are 15 residues in the CDR3. Losses at the gene ends were 4 bases for V and 3 bases for J; bases not matched to a gene: 8. CDR3 sequence reads: CASSIFPDRGYEQYF. CDR3 bases: TGTGCCAGCAGCATATTCCCGGACAGGGGCTACGAGCAGTACTTC. The variable domain in full, completed from reference TRBV9 and TRBJ2-7, reads DSGVTQTPKHLITATGQRVTLRCSPRSGDLSVYWYQQSLDQGLQFLIQYYNGEERAKGNILERFSAQQFPDLHSELNLSSLELGDSALYFCASSIFPDRGYEQYFGPGTRLTVT.

This clonotype occurred many times. V and J are TRBV10-3 and TRBJ2-2; D gene ambiguous. Germline CDR1 and CDR2: ENHRY and SYGVKD. This CDR3 is built from 12 residues. Trimming stripped 6 bases from V and 0 bases from J, with 2 bases between. CDR3 nucleotides: TGTGCCATCAGCCCGAACACCGGGGAGCTGTTTTTT. Amino acids: CAISPNTGELFF.